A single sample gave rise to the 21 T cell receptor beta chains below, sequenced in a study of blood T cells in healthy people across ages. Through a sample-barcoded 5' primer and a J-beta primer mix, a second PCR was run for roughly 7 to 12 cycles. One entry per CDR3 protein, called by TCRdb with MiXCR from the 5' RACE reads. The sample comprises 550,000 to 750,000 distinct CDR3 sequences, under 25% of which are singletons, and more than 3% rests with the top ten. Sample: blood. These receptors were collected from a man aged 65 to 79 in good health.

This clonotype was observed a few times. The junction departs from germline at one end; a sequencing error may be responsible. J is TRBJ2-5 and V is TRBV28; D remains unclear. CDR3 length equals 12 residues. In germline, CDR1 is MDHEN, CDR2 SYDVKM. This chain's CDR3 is CAGSNSPGTQYF. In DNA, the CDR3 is TGTGCCGGCAGTAACTCCCCGGGGACCCAGTACTTC.

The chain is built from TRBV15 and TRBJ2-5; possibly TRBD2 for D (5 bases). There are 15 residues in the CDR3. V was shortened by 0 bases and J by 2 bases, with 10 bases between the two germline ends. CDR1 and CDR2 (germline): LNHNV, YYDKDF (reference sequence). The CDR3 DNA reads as TGTGCCACCAGCAGAGATGGGGAGACGCAAGAGACCCAGTACTTC. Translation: CATSRDGETQETQYF.

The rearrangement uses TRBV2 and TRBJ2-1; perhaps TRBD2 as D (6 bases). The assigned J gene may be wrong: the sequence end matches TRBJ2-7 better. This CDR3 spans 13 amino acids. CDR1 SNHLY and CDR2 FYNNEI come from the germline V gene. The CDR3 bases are TGTGCCAGCAGTGAGCTGAGGGCGGGGGAGCAGTACTTC. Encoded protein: CASSELRAGEQYF.

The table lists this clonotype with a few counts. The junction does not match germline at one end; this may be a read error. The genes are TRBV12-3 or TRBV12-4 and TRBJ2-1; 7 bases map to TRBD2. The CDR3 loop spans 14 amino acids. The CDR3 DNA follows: TGTGCCGGCAGACCTAGCGGAGGGTGGAATGAGCAGTTCTTC. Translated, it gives CAGRPSGGWNEQFF.

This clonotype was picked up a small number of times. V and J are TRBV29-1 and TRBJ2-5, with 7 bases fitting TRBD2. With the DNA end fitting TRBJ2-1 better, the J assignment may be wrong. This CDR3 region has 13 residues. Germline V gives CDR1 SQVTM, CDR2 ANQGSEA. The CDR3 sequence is CSVLWEGRFEQFF. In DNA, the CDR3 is TGCAGCGTTCTGTGGGAGGGCCGGTTTGAGCAGTTCTTC.

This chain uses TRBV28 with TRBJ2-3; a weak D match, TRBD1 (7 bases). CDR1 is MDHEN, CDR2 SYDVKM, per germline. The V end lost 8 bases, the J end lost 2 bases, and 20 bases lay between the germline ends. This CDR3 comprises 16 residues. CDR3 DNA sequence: TGTGCCAGCCGAGTCGGAGGGACAGCATTCACAGATACGCAGTATTTT. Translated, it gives CASRVGGTAFTDTQYF. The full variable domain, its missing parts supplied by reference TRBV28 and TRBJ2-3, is DVKVTQSSRYLVKRTGEKVFLECVQDMDHENMFWYRQDPGLGLRLIYFSYDVKMKEKGDIPEGYSVSREKKERFSLILESASTNQTSMYLCASRVGGTAFTDTQYFGPGTRLTVL.

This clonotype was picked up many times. The CDR3 is CSASETGSTYNEQFF. In DNA, the CDR3 is TGCAGTGCTAGCGAGACAGGGAGCACCTACAATGAGCAGTTCTTC. This chain links TRBV20-1 with TRBJ2-1; 7 bases line up with TRBD1. Germline loops: CDR1 DFQATT, CDR2 SNEGSKA (reference sequence). J gave up 2 bases and V 3 bases, and 7 bases lay outside the gene matches. This CDR3 is built from 15 residues.

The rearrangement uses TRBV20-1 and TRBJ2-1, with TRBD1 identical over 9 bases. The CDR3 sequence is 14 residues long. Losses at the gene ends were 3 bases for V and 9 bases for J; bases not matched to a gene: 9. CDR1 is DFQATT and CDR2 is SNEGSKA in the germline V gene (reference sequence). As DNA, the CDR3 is TGCAGTGCTAGGTTGGACAGGGGAACGGCTGAGCAGTTCTTC. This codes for CSARLDRGTAEQFF.

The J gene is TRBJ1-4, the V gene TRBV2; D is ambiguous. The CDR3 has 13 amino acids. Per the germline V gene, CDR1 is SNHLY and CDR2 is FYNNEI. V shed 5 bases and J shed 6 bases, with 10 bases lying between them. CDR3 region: CASSSETDEKLFF. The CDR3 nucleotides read TGTGCCAGCAGTTCCGAAACGGATGAAAAACTGTTTTTT.

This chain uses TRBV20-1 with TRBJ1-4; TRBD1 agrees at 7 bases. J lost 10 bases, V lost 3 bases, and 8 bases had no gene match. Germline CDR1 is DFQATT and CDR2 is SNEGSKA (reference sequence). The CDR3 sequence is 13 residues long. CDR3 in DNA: TGCAGTGCTAGTACCGGGACAGATGGAAAACTGTTTTTT. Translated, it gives CSASTGTDGKLFF.

The CDR3 protein is CSASGGTGVENIQYF. The DNA for the CDR3 is TGCAGTGCTAGTGGGGGGACAGGGGTGGAAAACATTCAGTACTTC. The chain joins TRBV20-1 to TRBJ2-4; 10 bases are a match to TRBD1. Germline CDR1 and CDR2: DFQATT and SNEGSKA (reference sequence). J lost 5 bases, V lost 3 bases, and 7 bases had no gene match. The CDR3 has 15 residues.

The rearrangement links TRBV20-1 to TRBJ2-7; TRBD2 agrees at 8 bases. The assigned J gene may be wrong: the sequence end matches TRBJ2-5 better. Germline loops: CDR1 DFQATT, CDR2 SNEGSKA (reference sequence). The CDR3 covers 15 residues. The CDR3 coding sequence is TGCAGTGCTAGAGCTCCCCGGGGGACTAGGGAGACCCAGTACTTC. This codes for CSARAPRGTRETQYF.

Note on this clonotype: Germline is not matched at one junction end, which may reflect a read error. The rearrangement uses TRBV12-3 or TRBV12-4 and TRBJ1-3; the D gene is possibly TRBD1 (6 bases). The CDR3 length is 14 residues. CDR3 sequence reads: CASSFRDTGDTIYF. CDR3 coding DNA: TGTGCCAGCAGTTTCCGGGACACTGGAGACACCATATATTTT.

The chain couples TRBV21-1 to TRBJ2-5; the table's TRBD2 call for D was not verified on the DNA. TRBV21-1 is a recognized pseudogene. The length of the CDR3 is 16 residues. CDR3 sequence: CASTFRPGGKKETQYF. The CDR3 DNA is TGTGCCAGCACATTCCGGCCGGGAGGTAAAAAAGAGACCCAGTACTTC.

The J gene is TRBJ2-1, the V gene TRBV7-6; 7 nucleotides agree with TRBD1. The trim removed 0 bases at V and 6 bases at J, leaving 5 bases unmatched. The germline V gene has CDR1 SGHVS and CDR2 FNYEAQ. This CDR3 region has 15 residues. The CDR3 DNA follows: TGTGCCAGCAGCTTAGCCCCCGCAGGGGGCAATGAGCAGTTCTTC. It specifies CASSLAPAGGNEQFF.

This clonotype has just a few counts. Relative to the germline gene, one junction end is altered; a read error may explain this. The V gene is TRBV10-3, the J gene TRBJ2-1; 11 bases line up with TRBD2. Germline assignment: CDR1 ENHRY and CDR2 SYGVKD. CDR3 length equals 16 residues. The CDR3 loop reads CAVSESGSGRENEQFF. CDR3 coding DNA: TGTGCCGTCAGTGAGTCCGGTAGCGGGAGGGAAAATGAGCAGTTCTTC.

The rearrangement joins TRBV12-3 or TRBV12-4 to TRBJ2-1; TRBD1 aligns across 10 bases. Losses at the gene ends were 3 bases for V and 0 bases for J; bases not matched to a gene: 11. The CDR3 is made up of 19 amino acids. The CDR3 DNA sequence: TGTGCCAGCAGTTTCCCGGGACAGGGGCATTTAAGCTCCTACAATGAGCAGTTCTTC. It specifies CASSFPGQGHLSSYNEQFF.

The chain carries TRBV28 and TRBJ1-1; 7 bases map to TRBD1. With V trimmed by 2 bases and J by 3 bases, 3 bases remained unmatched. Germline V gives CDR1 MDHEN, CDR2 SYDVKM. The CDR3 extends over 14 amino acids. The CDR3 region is CASSLRDSYTEAFF. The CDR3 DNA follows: TGTGCCAGCAGTTTAAGGGACAGCTACACTGAAGCTTTCTTT.

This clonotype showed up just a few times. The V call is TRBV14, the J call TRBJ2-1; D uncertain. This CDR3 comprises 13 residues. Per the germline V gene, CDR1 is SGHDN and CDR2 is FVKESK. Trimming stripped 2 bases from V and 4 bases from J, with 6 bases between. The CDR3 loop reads CASSQMKYNEQFF. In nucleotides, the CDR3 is TGTGCCAGCAGCCAAATGAAGTACAATGAGCAGTTCTTC.

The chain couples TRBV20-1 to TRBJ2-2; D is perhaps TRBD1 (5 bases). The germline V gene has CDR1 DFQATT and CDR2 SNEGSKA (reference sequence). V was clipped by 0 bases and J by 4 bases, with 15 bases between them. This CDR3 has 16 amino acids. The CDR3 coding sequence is TGCAGTGCTAGAGATCCCTCAGGGTTGGGCACCGGGGAGCTGTTTTTT. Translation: CSARDPSGLGTGELFF.

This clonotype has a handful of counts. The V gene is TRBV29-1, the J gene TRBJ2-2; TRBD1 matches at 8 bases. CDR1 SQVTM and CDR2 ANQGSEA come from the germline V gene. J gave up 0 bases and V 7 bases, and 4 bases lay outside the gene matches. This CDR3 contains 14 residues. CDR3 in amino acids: CSARTGTNTGELFF. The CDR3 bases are TGCAGCGCTAGGACAGGGACGAACACCGGGGAGCTGTTTTTT.